What follows describes a single TCR beta chain. Its antigen is still unknown. The record originates from a study of blood T cell dynamics during melanoma immunotherapy. Study as a whole: Metastatic melanoma patients received first-line pembrolizumab or nivolumab plus ipilimumab.

Time point meaning: week 3, after first cycle of checkpoint inhibitor. Points from the study as a whole: The study could not tell melanoma-specific clones from general immune activation. Unlike progressors, later disease-control patients had W3 repertoires gaining clonality or diversity.

The method was immunoSEQ multiplex PCR; TCRdb's version includes in-frame clones alone and lacks a portion of them. The data show about 8,600 clones, roughly 85% seen once. CDR3 size: 15 residues. CDR1 is SGDLS, CDR2 YYNGEE, per germline. The J segment lost 1 base and the V segment lost 4 bases, leaving 6 bases of the junction unmatched. The origin of this receptor is a human donor with melanoma. The chain has TRBV9 and TRBJ1-1; 8 bases map to TRBD1. Sequenced material: blood, taken from a patient treated with checkpoint blockade. This CDR3 reads CASSSQGGGNTEAFF. CDR3 DNA: TGTGCCAGCAGCTCACAGGGGGGTGGGAACACTGAAGCTTTCTTT.